This TCR beta chain was identified during a study of T-cell memory formation after mild COVID-19. Study as a whole: There were largely donor-specific TCR clusters.

5'RACE, which relied on constant-segment primers, yielded TCR alpha and TCR beta cDNA libraries carrying sample barcodes and UMIs. TCRdb passed the 5' RACE reads through MiXCR, listing each CDR3 protein once. The sample lists around 340,000 distinct CDR3 sequences; about an eighth were seen once. Points from the study as a whole: Day 15 to 85 contractors were CD4/CD8 balanced; later expanders leaned CD4+.

Germline-derived CDR1 and CDR2 are KGHSH and LQKENI. V was clipped by 6 bases and J by 4 bases, with 10 bases between them. The CDR3 loop spans 14 amino acids. Details on this clonotype: The antigen is not known.

This clonotype originated in a man between 18 and 29 years old who had mild COVID-19 (a few samples of this study predate the infection). Cell type and time point are not known. Input material: PBMCs or a T cell subset sorted from them (not recorded which). The gene calls are TRBV18 and TRBJ2-6; perhaps TRBD1 as D (5 bases). In DNA, the CDR3 is TGTGCCAGCTCCCCCAACAGGGGGGCCAACGTCCTGACTTTC. It specifies CASSPNRGANVLTF.